Given below is one T cell receptor (beta chain) in context. The germline V gene encodes CDR1 MNHEY and CDR2 SMNVEV (reference sequence). V lost 4 bases and J 9 bases, leaving 13 bases between the germline ends. The CDR3 runs 13 residues. This sample was included in a study of blood T cell repertoires in COVID-19. About the study: Sites across the United States, Italy and Spain contributed samples from acute and convalescent COVID-19. PBMCs, B-cell-depleted T cells, or T cells were the source of the cDNA or gDNA that made up the material.

In the authors' workflow: Nucleated cell counts were estimated from reference gene primer amplification. Repertoires were generated with immunoSEQ multiplex PCR, while TCRdb's copy carries only in-frame clones and drops some. V and J calls and clone size come straight from that table; D and trimming were deduced from the DNA. The sample records about 240,000 clones, about 81% being singletons. The sequenced sample was peripheral blood. The TCR comes from a woman aged 55-70 years with active or convalescent COVID-19. This chain uses TRBV27 with TRBJ2-1; weak D call: TRBD2 (5 bases). In DNA, the CDR3 is TGTGCCAGCAGTTCAAGTAGCGCAGGTGAGCAGTTCTTC. Its translation: CASSSSSAGEQFF.